This T cell receptor beta chain was sequenced for a study of T cell responses to AZD1222 COVID-19 vaccine. Details on this clone: The target antigen is unknown.

Broader study findings: CD4 TCRs linked to vaccination spanned spike, dominating at 160-218 and 743-854. Two doses of AZD1222 preceded a rise in Spike-specific TCR breadth and depth.

This CDR3 contains 12 residues. The V end was cut by 5 bases, the J end by 5 bases, with 9 bases between. CDR1 is WNHNN, CDR2 SYGVQD, per germline (reference sequence). TCRdb's table, derived via immunoSEQ multiplex PCR, lists solely in-frame clones and lacks some. The repertoire holds more than 150,000 clones, with approximately 89% as singletons. The chain links TRBV10-1 to TRBJ2-5, with D perhaps matching TRBD1 (5 bases). Sequencing was performed on peripheral blood, taken 28 days after the second AZD1222 dose. This TCR was sampled from an adult who received the AZD1222 COVID-19 vaccine. As DNA, the CDR3 is TGCGCCAGCAGTTTGGGGCTCGAGACCCAGTACTTC. It specifies CASSLGLETQYF.